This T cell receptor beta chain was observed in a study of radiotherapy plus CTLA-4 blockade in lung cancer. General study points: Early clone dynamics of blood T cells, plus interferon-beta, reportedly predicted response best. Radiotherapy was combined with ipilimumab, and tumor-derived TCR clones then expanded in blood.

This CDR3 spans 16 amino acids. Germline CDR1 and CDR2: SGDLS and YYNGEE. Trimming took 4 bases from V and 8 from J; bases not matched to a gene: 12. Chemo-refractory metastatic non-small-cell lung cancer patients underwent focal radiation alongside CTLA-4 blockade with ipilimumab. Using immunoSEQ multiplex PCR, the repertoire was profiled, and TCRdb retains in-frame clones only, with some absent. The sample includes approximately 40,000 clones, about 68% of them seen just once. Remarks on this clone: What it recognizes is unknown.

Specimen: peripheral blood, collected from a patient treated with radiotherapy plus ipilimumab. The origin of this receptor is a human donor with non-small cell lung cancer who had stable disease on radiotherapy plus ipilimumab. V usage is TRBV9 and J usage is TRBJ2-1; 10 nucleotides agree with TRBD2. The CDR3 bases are TGTGCCAGCAGCACCCATAGCGGGGGGTTTTCGGATGAGCAGTTCTTC. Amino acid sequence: CASSTHSGGFSDEQFF.